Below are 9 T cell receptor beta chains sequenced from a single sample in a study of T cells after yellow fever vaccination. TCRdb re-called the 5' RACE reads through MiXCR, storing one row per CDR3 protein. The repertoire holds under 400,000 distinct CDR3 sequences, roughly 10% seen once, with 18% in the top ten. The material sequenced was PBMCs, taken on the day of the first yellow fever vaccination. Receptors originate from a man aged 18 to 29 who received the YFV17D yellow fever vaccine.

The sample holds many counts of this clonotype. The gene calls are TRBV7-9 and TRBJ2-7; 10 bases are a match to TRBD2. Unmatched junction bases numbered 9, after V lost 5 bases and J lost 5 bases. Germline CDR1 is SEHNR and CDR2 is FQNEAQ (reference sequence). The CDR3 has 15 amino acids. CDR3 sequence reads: CASSRSGGAGNEQYV. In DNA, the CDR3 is TGTGCCAGCAGCAGGAGCGGGGGGGCCGGGAACGAGCAGTACGTC.

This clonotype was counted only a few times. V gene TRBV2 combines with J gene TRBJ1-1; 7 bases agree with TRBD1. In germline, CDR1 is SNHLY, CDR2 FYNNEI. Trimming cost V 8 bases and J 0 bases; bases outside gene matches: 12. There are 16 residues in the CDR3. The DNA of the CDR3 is TGTGCCAGCTACTCCTCGTGGGACAGAATGAACACTGAAGCTTTCTTT. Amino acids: CASYSSWDRMNTEAFF.

The CDR3 bases are TGCGCCAGCAGCTTGGAAGGAGGGGATTACGAGCAGTACGTC. It is translated as CASSLEGGDYEQYV. The chain couples TRBV5-1 to TRBJ2-7, with a tentative D call TRBD2 (6 bases). Germline values: CDR1 SGHRS, CDR2 YFSETQ. The CDR3 totals 14 residues. V was trimmed by 0 bases and J by 4 bases, leaving 11 bases between them.

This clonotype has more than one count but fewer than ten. The CDR3 nucleotides are TGTGCCAGCTCACCAGTCTTTAACACTGAAGCTTTCTTT. Protein sequence: CASSPVFNTEAFF. This chain links TRBV18 with TRBJ1-1; D ambiguous. Germline CDR1 and CDR2: KGHSH and LQKENI. The CDR3 extends over 13 amino acids. V was pared by 2 bases and J by 2 bases, with 6 bases between.

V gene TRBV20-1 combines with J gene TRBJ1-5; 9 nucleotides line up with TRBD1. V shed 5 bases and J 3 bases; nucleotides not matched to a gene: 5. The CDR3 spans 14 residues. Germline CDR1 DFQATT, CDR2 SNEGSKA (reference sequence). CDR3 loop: CSADRDRVNQPQHF. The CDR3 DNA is TGCAGTGCTGACCGGGACAGGGTCAATCAGCCCCAGCATTTT.

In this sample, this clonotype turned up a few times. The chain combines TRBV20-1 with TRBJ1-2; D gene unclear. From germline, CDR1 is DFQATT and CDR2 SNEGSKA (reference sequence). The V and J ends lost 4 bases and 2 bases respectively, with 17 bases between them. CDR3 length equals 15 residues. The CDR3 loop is CSATLGPQLNYGYTF. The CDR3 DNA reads TGCAGTGCTACCCTCGGACCGCAATTAAACTATGGCTACACCTTC.

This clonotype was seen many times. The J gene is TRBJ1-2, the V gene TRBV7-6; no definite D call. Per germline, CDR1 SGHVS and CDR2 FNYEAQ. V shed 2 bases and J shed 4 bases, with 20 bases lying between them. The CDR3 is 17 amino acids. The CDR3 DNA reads TGTGCCAGCAGCTTAAGCGGTTCGGGCAGGCGCCGCTATGGCTACACCTTC. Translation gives CASSLSGSGRRRYGYTF.

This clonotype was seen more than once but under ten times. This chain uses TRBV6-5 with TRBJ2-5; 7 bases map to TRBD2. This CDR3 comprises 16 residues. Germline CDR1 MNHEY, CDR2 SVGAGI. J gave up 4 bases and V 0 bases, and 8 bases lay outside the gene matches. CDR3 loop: CASSYSMRGSGETQYF. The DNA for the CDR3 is TGTGCCAGCAGTTACTCGATGCGGGGGTCGGGAGAGACCCAGTACTTC.

CDR3 region: CASSPLRTMSSYEQYF. The DNA of the CDR3 is TGTGCCAGCAGTCCCCTCCGAACAATGAGCTCCTACGAGCAGTACTTC. V gene TRBV6-2 or TRBV6-3 combines with J gene TRBJ2-7; unclear D gene. Germline V gives CDR1 MNHEY, CDR2 SVGEGT. The CDR3 is made up of 16 amino acids. Deletions cut 5 bases from V and 0 bases from J, with 17 bases between.